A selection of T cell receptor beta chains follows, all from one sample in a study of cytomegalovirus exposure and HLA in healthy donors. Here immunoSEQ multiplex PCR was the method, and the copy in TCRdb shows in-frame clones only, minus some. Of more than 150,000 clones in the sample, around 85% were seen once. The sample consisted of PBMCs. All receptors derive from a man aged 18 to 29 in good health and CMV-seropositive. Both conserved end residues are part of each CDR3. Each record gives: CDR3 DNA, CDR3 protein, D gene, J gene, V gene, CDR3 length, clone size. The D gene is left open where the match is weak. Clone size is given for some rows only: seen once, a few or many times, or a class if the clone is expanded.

CDR3nt: TGTGCCAGCAGCTTAGTCCCGACTAGCGGGTACCAAGAGACCCAGTACTTC
CDR3aa: CASSLVPTSGYQETQYF
d_gene: TRBD2
j_gene: TRBJ2-5
v_gene: TRBV7-7
len: 17
abundance: once

CDR3nt: TGTGCCAGCAGCGTAGGAACCCAGACCTACGAGCAGTACTTC
CDR3aa: CASSVGTQTYEQYF
d_gene: NA
j_gene: TRBJ2-7
v_gene: TRBV9
len: 14
abundance: NA

CDR3nt: TGCGCCAGCAGCTTGGGACAGGGGGGGAACACTGAAGCTTTCTTT
CDR3aa: CASSLGQGGNTEAFF
d_gene: TRBD1
j_gene: TRBJ1-1
v_gene: TRBV5-1
len: 15
abundance: NA

CDR3nt: TGTGCCAGCAGCTTGCCAGCGGGGGGGGGAGCCTACGAGCAGTACTTC
CDR3aa: CASSLPAGGGAYEQYF
d_gene: TRBD2
j_gene: TRBJ2-7
v_gene: TRBV5-4
len: 16
abundance: NA

CDR3nt: TGTGCCAGCAGCTATCAGGGGGCTAACTATGGCTACACCTTC
CDR3aa: CASSYQGANYGYTF
d_gene: TRBD1
j_gene: TRBJ1-2
v_gene: TRBV9
len: 14
abundance: once

CDR3nt: TGCGCCAGCAGCCGACAGGGGTTCAATCAGCCCCAGCATTTT
CDR3aa: CASSRQGFNQPQHF
d_gene: TRBD1
j_gene: TRBJ1-5
v_gene: TRBV4-1
len: 14
abundance: NA

CDR3nt: TGTGCCAGCAGCCCTACGTGGGGGACTAGCCGTTACAATGAGCAGTTCTTC
CDR3aa: CASSPTWGTSRYNEQFF
d_gene: TRBD2
j_gene: TRBJ2-1
v_gene: TRBV7-9
len: 17
abundance: few

CDR3nt: TGTGCCAGCAGGGACAGGTACTATGGCTACACCTTC
CDR3aa: CASRDRYYGYTF
d_gene: TRBD1
j_gene: TRBJ1-2
v_gene: TRBV2
len: 12
abundance: NA

CDR3nt: TGTGCCAGCTGTCTAACAGTTTCCTACGAGCAGTACTTC
CDR3aa: CASCLTVSYEQYF
d_gene: NA
j_gene: TRBJ2-7
v_gene: TRBV2
len: 13
abundance: NA

CDR3nt: TGTGCCAGCAGTGAACTCTCCGGGACAGGGGGGAAGGGCTACACCTTC
CDR3aa: CASSELSGTGGKGYTF
d_gene: TRBD1
j_gene: TRBJ1-2
v_gene: TRBV25-1
len: 16
abundance: few

CDR3nt: TGTGCTAGCAGCTTAGTATTCCGGAGAACTTATGGCTACACCTTC
CDR3aa: CASSLVFRRTYGYTF
d_gene: NA
j_gene: TRBJ1-2
v_gene: TRBV7-7
len: 15
abundance: once

CDR3nt: TGTGCCAGTAGTATAGCTAGCGGCCCCAATGAGCAGTTCTTC
CDR3aa: CASSIASGPNEQFF
d_gene: TRBD2
j_gene: TRBJ2-1
v_gene: TRBV19
len: 14
abundance: NA

CDR3nt: TGTGCCAGCAGCGTAGGCCTAGCCGACGAGCAGTACTTC
CDR3aa: CASSVGLADEQYF
d_gene: NA
j_gene: TRBJ2-7
v_gene: TRBV9
len: 13
abundance: NA

CDR3nt: TGCGCCAGCAGCTTGACACTAGAGGGAGATGAGCAGTTCTTC
CDR3aa: CASSLTLEGDEQFF
d_gene: NA
j_gene: TRBJ2-1
v_gene: TRBV5-1
len: 14
abundance: NA

CDR3nt: TGTGCCAGCAGGCCGAGGGGTGCGGGACTATACGAGCAGTACTTC
CDR3aa: CASRPRGAGLYEQYF
d_gene: TRBD2
j_gene: TRBJ2-7
v_gene: TRBV5-4
len: 15
abundance: few

CDR3nt: TGTGCCTGGAGTGTGGGCAGGGGGCAGGTCTATGGCTACACCTTC
CDR3aa: CAWSVGRGQVYGYTF
d_gene: TRBD1
j_gene: TRBJ1-2
v_gene: TRBV30
len: 15
abundance: NA

CDR3nt: TGTGCCAGCAGCAGGGTCTCGTTCCGGGGAACTGAAGCTTTCTTT
CDR3aa: CASSRVSFRGTEAFF
d_gene: NA
j_gene: TRBJ1-1
v_gene: TRBV7-6
len: 15
abundance: few

CDR3nt: TGTGCCAGCAGTCTGCCGCCAGGATACGAGCAGTACTTC
CDR3aa: CASSLPPGYEQYF
d_gene: NA
j_gene: TRBJ2-7
v_gene: TRBV7-9
len: 13
abundance: NA

CDR3nt: TGTGCCAGCAGCTTAGCCGTGGTAGTGACAGATACGCAGTATTTT
CDR3aa: CASSLAVVVTDTQYF
d_gene: NA
j_gene: TRBJ2-3
v_gene: TRBV5-4
len: 15
abundance: NA

CDR3nt: TGTGCCAGTAGTCCACTGACGGACACCTACGAGCAGTACTTC
CDR3aa: CASSPLTDTYEQYF
d_gene: NA
j_gene: TRBJ2-7
v_gene: TRBV19
len: 14
abundance: NA

CDR3nt: TGCGCCAGCAGCCAAGATCTCGGGGGTGAGCAGTACTTC
CDR3aa: CASSQDLGGEQYF
d_gene: NA
j_gene: TRBJ2-7
v_gene: TRBV4-1
len: 13
abundance: NA

CDR3nt: TGTGCCAGCAGCGGAGTATACAGGGACAGGGTTTCCGGGGAGCTGTTTTTT
CDR3aa: CASSGVYRDRVSGELFF
d_gene: TRBD1
j_gene: TRBJ2-2
v_gene: TRBV9
len: 17
abundance: NA

CDR3nt: TGTGCCAGCGGCAGACAGTACGAGCAGTACTTC
CDR3aa: CASGRQYEQYF
d_gene: NA
j_gene: TRBJ2-7
v_gene: TRBV6-6
len: 11
abundance: NA

CDR3nt: TGTGCCAGCAGCGTAGCGGCTAGCCCCAAGACCCAGTACTTC
CDR3aa: CASSVAASPKTQYF
d_gene: NA
j_gene: TRBJ2-5
v_gene: TRBV9
len: 14
abundance: NA

CDR3nt: TGTGCCAGCAGCCCAGTAATGAACACTGAAGCTTTCTTT
CDR3aa: CASSPVMNTEAFF
d_gene: NA
j_gene: TRBJ1-1
v_gene: TRBV5-6
len: 13
abundance: NA

CDR3nt: TGCAGTGCTGGGCGGGGTAATGAGCAGTTCTTC
CDR3aa: CSAGRGNEQFF
d_gene: NA
j_gene: TRBJ2-1
v_gene: TRBV20-1
len: 11
abundance: NA